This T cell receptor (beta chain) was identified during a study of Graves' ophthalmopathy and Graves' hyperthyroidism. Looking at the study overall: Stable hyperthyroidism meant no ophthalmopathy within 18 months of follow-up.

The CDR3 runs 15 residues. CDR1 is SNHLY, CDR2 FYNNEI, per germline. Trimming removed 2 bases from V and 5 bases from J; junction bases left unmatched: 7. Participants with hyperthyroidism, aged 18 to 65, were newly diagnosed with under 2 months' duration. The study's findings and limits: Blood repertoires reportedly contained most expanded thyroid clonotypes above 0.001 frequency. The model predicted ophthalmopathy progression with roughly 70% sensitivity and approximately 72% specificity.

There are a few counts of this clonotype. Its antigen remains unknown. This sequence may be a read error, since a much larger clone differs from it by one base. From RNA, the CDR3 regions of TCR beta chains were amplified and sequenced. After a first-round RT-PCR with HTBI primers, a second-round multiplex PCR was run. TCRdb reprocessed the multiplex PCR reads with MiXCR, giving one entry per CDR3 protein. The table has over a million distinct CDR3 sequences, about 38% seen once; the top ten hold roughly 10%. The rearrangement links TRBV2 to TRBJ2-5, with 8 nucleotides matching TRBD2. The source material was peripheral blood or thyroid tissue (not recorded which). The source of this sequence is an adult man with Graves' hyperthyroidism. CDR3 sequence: CASSERRGAGETQYF. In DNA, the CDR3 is TGTGCCAGCAGTGAACGGCGGGGGGCCGGTGAGACCCAGTACTTC.